This paragraph reports one TCR beta chain. Its binding antigen is unknown. Base qualities are not provided; no much larger clone lies one nucleotide away. TCRbeta CDR3 regions were sequenced with the immunoSEQ Assay. After extraction, genomic DNA underwent amplification by bias-controlled multiplex PCR, followed by high-throughput sequencing. The authors' analysis ran thus. To quantify the absolute abundance of every unique TCRbeta CDR3 region, sequences were collapsed and filtered. T cell fraction was estimated by normalizing TCRbeta template counts to usable DNA, which was measured by amplifying reference genes present in all nucleated cells. Repertoire TCRs were annotated as SARS-CoV-2-specific by exact matching of V gene, CDR3 amino acid sequence and J gene to a known reactive TCR set. The reference SARS-CoV-2 TCR set came from MIRA and was filtered for enrichment in COVID-19-positive ImmuneCODE repertoires, removing public or cross-reactive TCRs. Drawing on the MIRA antigens, annotated TCRs were analysed further at the level of specific ORF or position within ORF. Breadth was defined as annotated unique rearrangements over total unique productive rearrangements; depth was the summed frequency of those rearrangements. Two-sided Wilcoxon rank-sum tests were used to compare TCR breadth between groups. TCRdb limited this immuneACCESS table to in-frame rearrangements with V and J called. A share of clones is missing; checked studies link under half to unresolved V genes, and the rest is unexplained. V and J calls and clone size are copied from that table; D and trimming were computed from the DNA. A total of 350,000 to 450,000 clones appear in this sample, about four fifths of them only once. The ten most abundant clones make up around 7.3% of the sample.

Per the publication, the treatment or condition label means: roughly 19 received Ad26.COV2.S at low or high dose, single or two shots; 5 received placebo; per-sample allocation not given. Repertoires of vaccine and placebo recipients were sequenced from samples collected on day 63 after the first injection. Between 29 July and 7 August 2020, Cohort 1b enrolled about two dozen adults aged 18-55 years at one site in Boston, USA. Ad26.COV2.S consisted of a replication-incompetent adenovirus type 26 vector by which a prefusion-stabilized SARS-CoV-2 spike protein from the original Wuhan strain was expressed. The data originate from a study of Ad26.COV2.S vaccination and SARS-CoV-2 variants (dated by TCRdb to 2020 to 2023). With respect to the entire study: Donors in the vaccine arm were drawn from COV1001, a phase I-IIa trial of Ad26.COV2.S in healthy adults that was multicentre, randomized, double-blind and placebo-controlled. Ad26.COV2.S was administered intramuscularly at a dose of 5x10^10 or 1x10^11 viral particles, either as one shot or as two shots given 56 days apart. TCRbeta repertoire sequencing served as the tool for gauging how specific and how broad the SARS-CoV-2-reactive T cell receptors were following Ad26.COV2.S vaccination. The TCR-sequenced set comprised around 30 samples: some 20 Ad26.COV2.S vaccine recipients, 5 placebo recipients and 8 SARS-CoV-2 convalescent individuals. Trial participants were randomized into five groups of five: low-dose or high-dose Ad26.COV2.S given once or twice, or placebo on both occasions. Investigators did not know the trial group allocation while performing experiments and assessing outcomes. Overall results and qualifications from the work: The authors noted that the TCR breadth and depth analyses may have underestimated total T cell responses. After vaccination, spike-specific CD8+ and CD4+ T cell responses were reported to show substantial breadth. The study was not powered to compare responses between vaccine doses or regimens. Vaccine and placebo recipients had comparable non-spike TCR breadth, which fits with the vaccine containing only spike. Higher spike-specific TCR breadth was observed in Ad26.COV2.S recipients than in placebo recipients (P = 0.0014).

This specimen consisted of peripheral blood, obtained in a trial of Ad26.COV2.S vaccine versus placebo. This sequence was found in a person between 18 and 65 years old who received the Ad26.COV2.S COVID-19 vaccine or a placebo.

The CDR3 protein: CAWSVTVDTQYF. The sequenced DNA: TGTGCCTGGAGTGTAACCGTGGATACGCAGTATTTT. The chain joins TRBV30 to TRBJ2-3; no D gene call is confident. The CDR3 spans 12 residues, from the cysteine through the phenylalanine. Only CDR3 DNA is held: 36 bases, read in frame from base 1. For CDR1 and CDR2, the germline V gene (reference sequence) lists GTSNPN and SVGIG. Trimming takes 0 bases from V and 6 bases from J, and the germline ends sit 7 bases apart.